The clone carrying this T cell receptor beta chain showed up just once. The data were obtained in a study of shared clonotypes between healthy human individuals. The V gene's germline CDR1 is LNHNV and CDR2 YYDKDF (reference sequence). The CDR3 consists of 12 residues. V was clipped by 5 bases and J by 10 bases, with 12 bases between them. Profiling relied on immunoSEQ multiplex PCR, and the TCRdb table lists in-frame clones only, not all of them. The profile shows over a million clones, roughly 96% of them singletons. The chain has TRBV15 and TRBJ2-1; perhaps TRBD2 as D (5 bases). The sequenced material came from naive CD4+ T cells sorted from blood. Regarding subset: CD45RA+ positively selected. This clonotype originated in a man younger than 45 in good health. CDR3 nucleotide sequence: TGTGCCACCAGCGATTTCCGGGGAGAGCAGTTCTTC. Translation gives CATSDFRGEQFF.